This T cell receptor (beta chain) was captured in a study of T cell responses to AZD1222 COVID-19 vaccine. Clones were read by immunoSEQ multiplex PCR, and TCRdb kept only the in-frame ones, dropping some. The sample records some 150,000 clones, approximately 88% being singletons. V lost 0 bases and J lost 5, with 10 bases in between. Germline values: CDR1 MNHEY, CDR2 SVGAGI. This CDR3 region has 14 residues. J is TRBJ2-5 and V is TRBV6-5, with a tentative D call TRBD1 (6 bases). Here the sequenced sample was peripheral blood, taken on day 0 of AZD1222 vaccination. The sequence was collected from an adult in good health. The CDR3 DNA reads TGTGCCAGCAGTTACTCCCAGGGGCGGGAGACCCAGTACTTC. Its translation is CASSYSQGRETQYF.